A selection of T cell receptor beta chains follows, all from one sample in a study of blood T cell repertoires in COVID-19. Some clones are missing from TCRdb's copy, which holds only in-frame ones; the method was immunoSEQ multiplex PCR. The sample holds under 250,000 clones; around four fifths are singletons and the top ten take 8.2%. Sequencing was performed on peripheral blood. These receptors were collected from a woman aged 45-65 years with acute or convalescent COVID-19. The CDR3 runs from the conserved cysteine through the conserved F or W. D genes are given only for firm matches. Clone size is not always given. Where it is, it says once, few, many or a class for expanded clones.

CDR3 protein: CASSEGQWGKETQYF
J gene: TRBJ2-5
V gene: TRBV28
clone size: once
D gene: TRBD1

CDR3 protein: CASSETGANQPQHF
J gene: TRBJ1-5
V gene: TRBV6-1
clone size: -
D gene: TRBD1

CDR3 protein: CAYATDTGELFF
J gene: TRBJ2-2
V gene: TRBV21-1
clone size: -
D gene: -

CDR3 protein: CASSLAQGTGELFF
J gene: TRBJ2-2
V gene: TRBV7-2
clone size: -
D gene: -

CDR3 protein: CATSRGGLTTYNEQFF
J gene: TRBJ2-1
V gene: TRBV28
clone size: -
D gene: -

CDR3 protein: CASSQSVPRRFGYTEAFF
J gene: TRBJ1-1
V gene: TRBV23-1
clone size: -
D gene: -

CDR3 protein: CSASGLPVEEQYF
J gene: TRBJ2-7
V gene: TRBV20-1
clone size: -
D gene: -

CDR3 protein: CASSYSGLRGKWEQYF
J gene: TRBJ2-7
V gene: TRBV6-5
clone size: -
D gene: -

CDR3 protein: CASSPVGPYEQYF
J gene: TRBJ2-7
V gene: TRBV28
clone size: -
D gene: -

CDR3 protein: CASSQERGPGVYNEQFF
J gene: TRBJ2-1
V gene: TRBV14
clone size: -
D gene: -

CDR3 protein: CASTLRPFSDEQFF
J gene: TRBJ2-1
V gene: TRBV2
clone size: -
D gene: -

CDR3 protein: CASSQTGDSNQPQHF
J gene: TRBJ1-5
V gene: TRBV5-1
clone size: -
D gene: TRBD1

CDR3 protein: CASSQGLAGHNEQFF
J gene: TRBJ2-1
V gene: TRBV5-1
clone size: -
D gene: TRBD2

CDR3 protein: CASSEVSGIRLEETQYF
J gene: TRBJ2-5
V gene: TRBV2
clone size: -
D gene: -

CDR3 protein: CASSESGTGKGYTF
J gene: TRBJ1-2
V gene: TRBV19
clone size: -
D gene: TRBD1

CDR3 protein: CASSLAGTGLSGEKLFF
J gene: TRBJ1-4
V gene: TRBV5-1
clone size: -
D gene: TRBD1

CDR3 protein: CASSLESQGPGELFF
J gene: TRBJ2-2
V gene: TRBV5-4
clone size: -
D gene: TRBD1

CDR3 protein: CASSRYRGLSYEQYF
J gene: TRBJ2-7
V gene: TRBV14
clone size: -
D gene: -

CDR3 protein: CARQGNTGELFF
J gene: TRBJ2-2
V gene: TRBV10-2
clone size: -
D gene: -

CDR3 protein: CASSFIQRGAYEQYF
J gene: TRBJ2-7
V gene: TRBV7-8
clone size: once
D gene: TRBD2

CDR3 protein: CASQSLGQRANTGELFF
J gene: TRBJ2-2
V gene: TRBV5-1
clone size: -
D gene: -

CDR3 protein: CASSSGLAYEQYF
J gene: TRBJ2-7
V gene: TRBV11-2
clone size: once
D gene: TRBD2

CDR3 protein: CAISESPAGRYNEQFF
J gene: TRBJ2-1
V gene: TRBV10-3
clone size: -
D gene: TRBD2

CDR3 protein: CASSQVDSGYTF
J gene: TRBJ1-2
V gene: TRBV3-1/TRBV3-2
clone size: -
D gene: -

CDR3 protein: CASSPGLAAYEQYF
J gene: TRBJ2-7
V gene: TRBV28
clone size: -
D gene: TRBD2

CDR3 protein: CASSAGTGDTGELFF
J gene: TRBJ2-2
V gene: TRBV18
clone size: -
D gene: TRBD1

CDR3 protein: CASSFRDRVGYTF
J gene: TRBJ1-2
V gene: TRBV28
clone size: -
D gene: TRBD1

CDR3 protein: CATSEGQFYGYTF
J gene: TRBJ1-2
V gene: TRBV24-1
clone size: -
D gene: TRBD1

CDR3 protein: CASRINTGTDTQYF
J gene: TRBJ2-3
V gene: TRBV2
clone size: -
D gene: -

CDR3 protein: CASTLMTMTSGIAYNEQFF
J gene: TRBJ2-1
V gene: TRBV5-8
clone size: -
D gene: TRBD2

CDR3 protein: CSASTAGEAFF
J gene: TRBJ1-1
V gene: TRBV20-1
clone size: -
D gene: -

CDR3 protein: CASTLGRNYGYTF
J gene: TRBJ1-2
V gene: TRBV12-3/TRBV12-4
clone size: -
D gene: -

CDR3 protein: CASSLEGGGHGYTF
J gene: TRBJ1-2
V gene: TRBV7-2
clone size: -
D gene: -

CDR3 protein: CASSSLGTDNEKLFF
J gene: TRBJ1-4
V gene: TRBV5-6
clone size: -
D gene: TRBD1

CDR3 protein: CASSLSTGGFISF
J gene: TRBJ1-2
V gene: TRBV27
clone size: -
D gene: TRBD1

CDR3 protein: CAAKGQGHEKLFF
J gene: TRBJ1-4
V gene: TRBV10-3
clone size: -
D gene: TRBD1

CDR3 protein: CASSPGQGRVEAFF
J gene: TRBJ1-1
V gene: TRBV7-2
clone size: -
D gene: TRBD1

CDR3 protein: CSVWRGLGTDTQYF
J gene: TRBJ2-3
V gene: TRBV29-1
clone size: -
D gene: TRBD2

CDR3 protein: CASSLFPAGVNTDTQYF
J gene: TRBJ2-3
V gene: TRBV5-1
clone size: few
D gene: TRBD2

CDR3 protein: CSVRQGRNTEAFF
J gene: TRBJ1-1
V gene: TRBV29-1
clone size: once
D gene: TRBD1

CDR3 protein: CASSYGAAGANVLTF
J gene: TRBJ2-6
V gene: TRBV6-2/TRBV6-3
clone size: few
D gene: -

CDR3 protein: CASSQGRQGGLAFF
J gene: TRBJ1-1
V gene: TRBV4-2
clone size: -
D gene: TRBD1

CDR3 protein: CASSEPDTLRPQHF
J gene: TRBJ1-5
V gene: TRBV6-1
clone size: -
D gene: -

CDR3 protein: CASSYRGGYTEAFF
J gene: TRBJ1-1
V gene: TRBV28
clone size: -
D gene: TRBD1

CDR3 protein: CASSLASGGVLAKNIQYF
J gene: TRBJ2-4
V gene: TRBV7-2
clone size: few
D gene: TRBD2

CDR3 protein: CASSPKLGVRNEQYF
J gene: TRBJ2-7
V gene: TRBV18
clone size: many
D gene: -

CDR3 protein: CASSQDWDSEEQFF
J gene: TRBJ2-1
V gene: TRBV3-1/TRBV3-2
clone size: once
D gene: TRBD1

CDR3 protein: CASSLSRGMAGELFF
J gene: TRBJ2-2
V gene: TRBV7-9
clone size: -
D gene: -

CDR3 protein: CASTAAGGGQDEQFF
J gene: TRBJ2-1
V gene: TRBV2
clone size: -
D gene: TRBD2

CDR3 protein: CASSPTAGSGGEQYF
J gene: TRBJ2-7
V gene: TRBV5-1
clone size: few
D gene: -

CDR3 protein: CATSDDRTSGSYNEQFF
J gene: TRBJ2-1
V gene: TRBV24-1
clone size: -
D gene: TRBD2

CDR3 protein: CASSSGTSGSIQETQYF
J gene: TRBJ2-5
V gene: TRBV9
clone size: -
D gene: TRBD2

CDR3 protein: CASSEAAAGGSYGYTF
J gene: TRBJ1-2
V gene: TRBV2
clone size: -
D gene: TRBD1

CDR3 protein: CASSYSGTGAEAFF
J gene: TRBJ1-1
V gene: TRBV5-4
clone size: -
D gene: TRBD1